This T cell receptor beta chain was identified during a study of blood T cell repertoires in COVID-19. Deletions cut 3 bases from V and 0 bases from J, with 5 bases between. Germline V gives CDR1 MDHEN, CDR2 SYDVKM. The CDR3 has 13 amino acids. Generated by immunoSEQ multiplex PCR, the TCRdb table keeps only in-frame clones and is missing some. The table records about 150,000 clones, approximately 87% of them present only once. This receptor was identified in an elderly man with acute or convalescent COVID-19. The V call is TRBV28, the J call TRBJ1-2; D not resolved. The specimen was peripheral blood. CDR3 loop: CASSLYSNYGYTF. CDR3 in DNA: TGTGCCAGCAGTTTGTACTCTAACTATGGCTACACCTTC.